What follows describes a single T cell receptor (beta chain). Its matching antigen is unknown. The data were obtained in a study of T cell responses to AZD1222 COVID-19 vaccine. As for the study in general: It was second doses at about 4 or about 12 weeks that were pooled.

With 5 bases removed from V and 2 bases from J, the gap between germline ends came to 12 bases. This CDR3 is 14 amino acids long. Germline V gene lookup returns CDR1 MDHEN and CDR2 SYDVKM. Findings and limits, study-wide: There were mostly white British donors and more females than males, and clonal diversity was possibly underestimated.

Produced via immunoSEQ multiplex PCR; TCRdb's table is partial and in-frame only. The table records 150,000 to 200,000 clones, around 88% of them present only once. J is TRBJ2-5 and V is TRBV28; D uncertain. This clonotype was sampled from an adult in good health. Sample: peripheral blood, taken on day 0 of AZD1222 vaccination. The CDR3 DNA follows: TGTGCCAGCAGTACCTCCCGGATACAAGAGACCCAGTACTTC. Protein: CASSTSRIQETQYF.